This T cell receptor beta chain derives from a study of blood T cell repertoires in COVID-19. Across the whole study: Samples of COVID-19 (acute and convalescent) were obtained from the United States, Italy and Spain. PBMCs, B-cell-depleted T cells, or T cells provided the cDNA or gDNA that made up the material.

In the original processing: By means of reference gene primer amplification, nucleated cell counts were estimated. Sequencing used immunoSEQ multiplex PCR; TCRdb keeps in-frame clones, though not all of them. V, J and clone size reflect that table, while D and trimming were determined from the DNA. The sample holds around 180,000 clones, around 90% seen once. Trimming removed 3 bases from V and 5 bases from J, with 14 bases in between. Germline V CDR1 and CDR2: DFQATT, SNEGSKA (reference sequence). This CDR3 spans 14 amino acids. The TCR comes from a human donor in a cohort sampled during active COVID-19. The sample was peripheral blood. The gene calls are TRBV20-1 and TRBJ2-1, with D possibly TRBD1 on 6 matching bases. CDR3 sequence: CSASSSKGDNEQFF. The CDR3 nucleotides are TGCAGTGCTAGTAGTAGCAAGGGGGACAATGAGCAGTTCTTC.